What follows are 29 T cell receptor beta chains derived from one specimen sequenced in a study of cytomegalovirus exposure and HLA in healthy donors. A multiplex PCR was run with 60 Vbeta primers and 13 Jbeta primers. Libraries were prepared by immunoSEQ multiplex PCR; TCRdb keeps only in-frame clonotypes and omits some of them. The sample gives 200,000 or so clones, approximately 87% of which show up once; around 1.2% is in the top ten. Sequenced input: PBMCs. The origin of the receptors is a human donor in good health.

The genes are TRBV14 and TRBJ2-3; 9 nucleotides match TRBD1. CDR3 length: 15 amino acids. J was trimmed by 2 bases and V by 2 bases; bases with no gene match: 2. Germline CDR1 is SGHDN and CDR2 is FVKESK. The CDR3 coding sequence is TGTGCCAGCAGCCAAAGGACAGGGGTCACAGATACGCAGTATTTT. Protein sequence: CASSQRTGVTDTQYF. Drawing the rest from reference TRBV14 and TRBJ2-3, the complete variable domain is EAGVTQFPSHSVIEKGQTVTLRCDPISGHDNLYWYRRVMGKEIKFLLHFVKESKQDESGMPNNRFLAERTGGTYSTLKVQPAELEDSGVYFCASSQRTGVTDTQYFGPGTRLTVL.

The V call is TRBV5-1, the J call TRBJ2-7; no firm D call. There are 15 residues in the CDR3. Germline V gene sequence: CDR1 SGHRS, CDR2 YFSETQ. V was trimmed by 0 bases and J by 3 bases, leaving 13 bases between them. The CDR3 here is CASSLVRRNDYEQYF. The CDR3 region has the DNA TGCGCCAGCAGCTTGGTGCGCAGGAACGACTACGAGCAGTACTTC.

This chain connects TRBV10-3 to TRBJ2-1; 12 nucleotides line up with TRBD2. V shed 6 bases and J 0 bases; nucleotides not matched to a gene: 3. CDR3 size: 16 residues. CDR1 is ENHRY, CDR2 SYGVKD, per germline. The CDR3 nucleotides are TGTGCCATCAGGACTAGCGGGGGTAGCTCCTACAATGAGCAGTTCTTC. It translates to CAIRTSGGSSYNEQFF.

The V and J genes are TRBV5-1 and TRBJ2-5; 8 nucleotides agree with TRBD1. J lost 1 base, V lost 5 bases, and 4 bases had no gene match. The CDR3 is 14 residues long. Germline V gives CDR1 SGHRS, CDR2 YFSETQ. CDR3 sequence reads: CASRIGTGQETQYF. The CDR3, as DNA: TGCGCCAGCAGGATCGGGACAGGCCAAGAGACCCAGTACTTC.

The rearrangement joins TRBV6-5 to TRBJ2-5; TRBD2 matches 7 bases. Looked up from germline, CDR1 is MNHEY and CDR2 is SVGAGI. Trimming took 2 bases from V and 1 from J; bases not matched to a gene: 4. CDR3 length equals 15 residues. The CDR3 bases are TGTGCCAGCAGTTACCCATCTAGCGGCCAAGAGACCCAGTACTTC. Translation: CASSYPSSGQETQYF.

The V gene is TRBV29-1, the J gene TRBJ1-2, with 9 bases lining up with TRBD1. V shed 6 bases, J shed 6 bases, and the junction held 11 bases outside the gene matches. This CDR3 region has 14 residues. Germline V CDR1 and CDR2: SQVTM, ANQGSEA. CDR3 loop: CSVRHSTGGNGYTF. In DNA form, the CDR3 reads TGCAGCGTGCGCCATTCGACAGGGGGAAATGGCTACACCTTC.

This sequence joins TRBV7-2 and TRBJ2-3; D is perhaps TRBD2 (5 bases). Germline CDR1 reads SGHTA; CDR2 reads FQGNSA. Trimming took 5 bases from V and 3 from J, leaving 6 bases between them. This CDR3 comprises 12 residues. This CDR3 reads CASSTGTDTQYF. The CDR3 DNA follows: TGTGCCAGCAGCACGGGGACAGATACGCAGTATTTT.

The chain carries TRBV30 and TRBJ1-6; weak D call: TRBD1 (5 bases). The CDR3 is made up of 14 amino acids. Trimming stripped 3 bases from V and 7 bases from J, with 13 bases between. Per the germline V gene, CDR1 is GTSNPN and CDR2 is SVGIG (reference sequence). CDR3 loop: CAWRGGFGNSPLHF. For the CDR3, the DNA is TGTGCCTGGAGGGGGGGGTTTGGGAATTCACCCCTCCACTTT.

This chain links TRBV7-2 with TRBJ2-7; 12 nucleotides line up with TRBD2. The ends lost 2 bases at V and 7 bases at J; junction bases unmatched: 9. The CDR3 is 16 residues long. From germline, CDR1 is SGHTA and CDR2 FQGNSA. The CDR3 coding sequence is TGTGCCAGCAGCTTATTTCTAGCGGGAGGGCCGTATGAGCAGTACTTC. It specifies CASSLFLAGGPYEQYF.

The chain carries TRBV2 and TRBJ2-1; TRBD2 aligns across 14 bases. The CDR3 length is 16 residues. V lost 6 bases to trimming and J lost 7 bases; unmatched junction nucleotides: 8. Germline assignment: CDR1 SNHLY and CDR2 FYNNEI. The CDR3 loop is CASRGGLAGVRNEQFF. Written as DNA, the CDR3 is TGTGCCAGCAGGGGGGGACTAGCGGGAGTAAGGAATGAGCAGTTCTTC.

The chain couples TRBV2 to TRBJ1-2; D is unresolved. The CDR3 length is 16 residues. V was clipped by 0 bases and J by 4 bases, with 15 bases between them. Looked up from germline, CDR1 is SNHLY and CDR2 is FYNNEI. The CDR3 DNA is TGTGCCAGCAGTGAAGCCCTCCCTGGGCAGAGCTATGGCTACACCTTC. This sequence encodes CASSEALPGQSYGYTF.

The chain recombines TRBV14 with TRBJ2-5; 12 bases are a match to TRBD2. CDR3 length: 18 amino acids. CDR1 SGHDN and CDR2 FVKESK come from the germline V gene. Trimming removed 2 bases from V and 5 bases from J; junction bases left unmatched: 12. In nucleotides, the CDR3 is TGTGCCAGCAGCCAACCACCTCTAGCGGGAGGGAGGGCGGAGACCCAGTACTTC. It translates to CASSQPPLAGGRAETQYF.

This sequence joins TRBV7-2 and TRBJ2-7, with D tentatively TRBD2 (7 bases). This CDR3 has 15 residues. From germline, CDR1 is SGHTA and CDR2 FQGNSA. V was shortened by 1 base and J by 3 bases, with 13 bases between the two germline ends. The CDR3 sequence is CASSLEAGAYYEQYF. CDR3 DNA sequence: TGTGCCAGCAGCTTAGAGGCGGGGGCGTACTACGAGCAGTACTTC.

V usage is TRBV6-4 and J usage is TRBJ2-3, with 7 positions matching TRBD1. Trimming took 8 bases from V and 1 from J; bases not matched to a gene: 6. Germline V gene sequence: CDR1 MRHNA, CDR2 SNTAGT. This CDR3 has 14 residues. This CDR3 reads CASSLQGGTDTQYF. CDR3 DNA: TGTGCCAGCTCTCTCCAGGGGGGCACAGATACGCAGTATTTT.

The rearrangement joins TRBV19 to TRBJ2-3; TRBD1 matches at 7 bases. CDR1 and CDR2 (germline): LNHDA, SQIVND (reference sequence). The ends lost 7 bases at V and 5 bases at J; junction bases unmatched: 15. This CDR3 spans 16 amino acids. This CDR3 reads CASTPVAGGIVDTQYF. The CDR3, as DNA: TGTGCCAGTACCCCAGTGGCAGGGGGTATCGTAGATACGCAGTATTTT.

This clone is a singleton in its sample. The rearrangement joins TRBV7-8 to TRBJ1-2, with no clear D. The CDR3 length is 13 residues. Germline lookup yields CDR1 SGHVS and CDR2 FQNEAQ. V shed 8 bases and J shed 4 bases, with 14 bases lying between them. The CDR3 region has the DNA TGTGCCAGCGCCCCCGGGGTCAGCTATGGCTACACCTTC. As protein: CASAPGVSYGYTF.

This sequence joins TRBV2 and TRBJ2-1; 9 bases are a match to TRBD2. V trimming: 2 bases; J trimming: 2 bases; junction bases outside the gene matches: 4. The CDR3 is made up of 16 amino acids. CDR1 SNHLY and CDR2 FYNNEI come from the germline V gene. CDR3 in amino acids: CASSELRLAAYNEQFF. The CDR3 coding sequence is TGTGCCAGCAGTGAACTCCGACTAGCGGCCTACAATGAGCAGTTCTTC.

The rearrangement links TRBV6-1 to TRBJ2-5; D is possibly TRBD1 (5 bases). The CDR3 length is 14 residues. V was pared by 3 bases and J by 4 bases, with 12 bases between. CDR1 and CDR2 (germline): MNHNS, SASEGT. This CDR3 is CASSEQSQGETQYF. Here the CDR3 DNA reads TGTGCCAGCAGTGAGCAGTCGCAGGGAGAGACCCAGTACTTC.

The chain employs TRBV5-4 and TRBJ2-5, with TRBD2 as a possible D gene (6 bases). CDR1 and CDR2 (germline): SGHNT, YYREEE (reference sequence). The CDR3 runs 14 residues. Trimming removed 0 bases from V and 2 bases from J, with 8 bases in between. Here the CDR3 reads CASSLVAAQETQYF. CDR3 DNA sequence: TGTGCCAGCAGCTTGGTAGCGGCACAAGAGACCCAGTACTTC.

This sequence joins TRBV7-3 and TRBJ2-5; 10 nucleotides match TRBD2. The V segment lost 5 bases and the J segment 5 bases; nucleotides outside the gene matches: 8. The CDR3 has 15 residues. In germline, CDR1 is SGHTA, CDR2 FQGTGA. CDR3 in amino acids: CASSPSGRAWETQYF. For the CDR3, the DNA is TGTGCCAGCAGCCCCAGCGGGAGGGCGTGGGAGACCCAGTACTTC.

CDR3 residues: CASSQYTPWEGPEHYEQYF. In nucleotides, the CDR3 is TGTGCCAGCAGCCAATACACCCCCTGGGAGGGGCCTGAACACTACGAGCAGTACTTC. The chain couples TRBV4-2 to TRBJ2-5; 7 positions agree with TRBD2. Judging by the DNA end, TRBJ2-7 fits better; the J call may be wrong. Germline CDR1 LGHNA, CDR2 YNFKEQ. This CDR3 is built from 19 residues.

Of note for this clone: Germline and junction disagree at one end, which may indicate a read error. The CDR3 DNA follows: TGTGCCAGCACCCAAGGGGTAGCGGGAGCTCCGGAGACCCAGTACTTC. Encoded protein: CASTQGVAGAPETQYF. The chain carries TRBV4-2 and TRBJ2-5, with 9 positions matching TRBD2. The germline V gene has CDR1 LGHNA and CDR2 YNFKEQ. This CDR3 has 16 amino acids.

The genes are TRBV28 and TRBJ1-1; 9 nucleotides match TRBD1. This CDR3 is 16 amino acids long. With 2 bases clipped from V and 7 bases from J, the junction kept 11 bases outside the gene matches. The germline V gene has CDR1 MDHEN and CDR2 SYDVKM. CDR3 in DNA: TGTGCCAGCAGTTTACTCACAGGGGGCCTGCGCATTGAAGCTTTCTTT. This sequence encodes CASSLLTGGLRIEAFF.

This clone came up a few times. The chain links TRBV6-5 to TRBJ1-1, with 11 bases identical to TRBD1. Germline-derived CDR1 and CDR2 are MNHEY and SVGAGI. The CDR3 runs 12 residues. V lost 5 bases, J lost 9 bases, and 2 bases stayed unmatched. CDR3 loop: CASSGTGGQAFF. Written as DNA, the CDR3 is TGTGCCAGCAGTGGGACAGGGGGGCAAGCTTTCTTT.

V gene TRBV30 combines with J gene TRBJ2-1; the D gene is possibly TRBD2 (7 bases). The length of the CDR3 is 12 residues. The V end was cut by 4 bases, the J end by 10 bases, with 14 bases between. Germline V gene sequence: CDR1 GTSNPN, CDR2 SVGIG (reference sequence). This CDR3 reads CAWMGGLREQFF. CDR3 DNA: TGTGCCTGGATGGGGGGGCTTCGGGAGCAGTTCTTC.

The chain joins TRBV19 to TRBJ2-7; D may be TRBD1 (5 bases). Between the trimmed V and J ends, which lost 3 bases and 2 bases, there was a span of 8 bases. The germline V gene has CDR1 LNHDA and CDR2 SQIVND (reference sequence). CDR3 size: 13 residues. The CDR3 spells CASSISGPYEQYF. The CDR3 DNA is TGTGCCAGTAGTATTTCAGGGCCCTACGAGCAGTACTTC.

The chain recombines TRBV28 with TRBJ1-5; D is ambiguous. V lost 7 bases to trimming and J lost 2 bases, with 6 bases between them. The CDR3 loop spans 12 amino acids. From germline, CDR1 is MDHEN and CDR2 SYDVKM. The CDR3 sequence is CASTLRNQPQHF. The CDR3, as DNA: TGTGCCAGCACCCTACGCAATCAGCCCCAGCATTTT.

The chain links TRBV7-2 to TRBJ1-3; tentatively, D is TRBD1 (6 bases). CDR1 is SGHTA and CDR2 is FQGNSA in the germline V gene. Trimming took off 3 bases at V and 4 bases at J, with 10 bases between the two ends. This CDR3 is built from 14 residues. CDR3 nucleotide sequence: TGTGCCAGCAGCTTTTCCAGGGGAGGAAACACCATATATTTT. Amino acids: CASSFSRGGNTIYF.

J is TRBJ1-2 and V is TRBV9, with TRBD1 identical over 9 bases. J gave up 7 bases and V 4 bases, and 8 bases lay outside the gene matches. CDR3 length equals 14 residues. The V gene's germline CDR1 is SGDLS and CDR2 YYNGEE. The CDR3 DNA reads as TGTGCCAGCAGCCCCCGGACAGGGGCGGGTGGCTACACCTTC. It yields the protein CASSPRTGAGGYTF. Full variable domain (rest looked up from reference TRBV9 and TRBJ1-2): DSGVTQTPKHLITATGQRVTLRCSPRSGDLSVYWYQQSLDQGLQFLIQYYNGEERAKGNILERFSAQQFPDLHSELNLSSLELGDSALYFCASSPRTGAGGYTFGSGTRLTVV.